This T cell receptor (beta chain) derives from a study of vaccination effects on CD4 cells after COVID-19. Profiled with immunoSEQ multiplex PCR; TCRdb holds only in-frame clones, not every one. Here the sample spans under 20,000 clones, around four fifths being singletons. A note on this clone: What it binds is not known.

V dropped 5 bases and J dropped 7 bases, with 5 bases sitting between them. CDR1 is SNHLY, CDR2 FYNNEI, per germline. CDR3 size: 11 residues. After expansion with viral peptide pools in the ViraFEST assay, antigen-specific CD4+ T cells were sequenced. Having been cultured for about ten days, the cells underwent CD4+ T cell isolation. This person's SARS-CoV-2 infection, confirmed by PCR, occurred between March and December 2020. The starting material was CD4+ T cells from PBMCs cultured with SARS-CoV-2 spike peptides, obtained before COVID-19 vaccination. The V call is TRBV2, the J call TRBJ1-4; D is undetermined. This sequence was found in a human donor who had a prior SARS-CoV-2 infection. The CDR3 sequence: CASSWPEKLFF. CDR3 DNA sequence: TGTGCCAGCAGTTGGCCTGAAAAACTGTTTTTT.